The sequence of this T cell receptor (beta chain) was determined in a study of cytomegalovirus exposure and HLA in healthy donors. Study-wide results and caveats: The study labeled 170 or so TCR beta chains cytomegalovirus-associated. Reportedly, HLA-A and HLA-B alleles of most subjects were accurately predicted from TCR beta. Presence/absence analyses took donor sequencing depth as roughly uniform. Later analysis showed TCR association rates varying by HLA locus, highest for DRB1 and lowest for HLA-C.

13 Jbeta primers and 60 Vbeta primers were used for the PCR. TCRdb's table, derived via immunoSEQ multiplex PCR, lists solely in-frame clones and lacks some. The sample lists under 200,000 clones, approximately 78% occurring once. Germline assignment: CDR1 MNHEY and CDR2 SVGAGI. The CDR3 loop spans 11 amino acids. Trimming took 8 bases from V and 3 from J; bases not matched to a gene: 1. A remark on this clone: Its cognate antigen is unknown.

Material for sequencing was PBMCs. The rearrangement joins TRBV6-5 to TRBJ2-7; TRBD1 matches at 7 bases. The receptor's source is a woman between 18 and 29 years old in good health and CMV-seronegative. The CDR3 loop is CASGTVYEQYF. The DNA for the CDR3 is TGTGCCAGCGGGACAGTCTACGAGCAGTACTTC.